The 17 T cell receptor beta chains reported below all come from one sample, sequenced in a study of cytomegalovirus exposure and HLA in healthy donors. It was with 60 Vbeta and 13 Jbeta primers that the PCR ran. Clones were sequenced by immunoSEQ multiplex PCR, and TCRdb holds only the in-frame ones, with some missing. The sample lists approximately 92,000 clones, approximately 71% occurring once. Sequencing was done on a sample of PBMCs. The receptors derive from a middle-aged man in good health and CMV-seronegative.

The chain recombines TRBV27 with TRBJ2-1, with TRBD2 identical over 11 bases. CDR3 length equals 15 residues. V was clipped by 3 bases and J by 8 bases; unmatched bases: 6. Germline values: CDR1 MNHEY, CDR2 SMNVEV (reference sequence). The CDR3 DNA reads TGTGCCAGCAGTTTTAGCGGGAGGGCCCTAGATGAGCAGTTCTTC. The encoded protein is CASSFSGRALDEQFF.

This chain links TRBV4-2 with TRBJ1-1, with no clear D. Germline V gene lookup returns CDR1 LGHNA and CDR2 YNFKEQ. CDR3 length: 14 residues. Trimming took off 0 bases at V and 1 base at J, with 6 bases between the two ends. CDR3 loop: CASSQDPQNTEAFF. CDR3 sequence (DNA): TGTGCCAGCAGCCAAGATCCACAGAACACTGAAGCTTTCTTT.

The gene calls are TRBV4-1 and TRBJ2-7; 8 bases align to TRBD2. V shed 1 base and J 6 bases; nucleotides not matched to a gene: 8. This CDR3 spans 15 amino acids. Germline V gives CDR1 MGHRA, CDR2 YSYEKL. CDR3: CASSQGGGRSLEQYF. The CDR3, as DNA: TGCGCCAGCAGCCAAGGCGGGGGGAGGTCCCTCGAGCAGTACTTC.

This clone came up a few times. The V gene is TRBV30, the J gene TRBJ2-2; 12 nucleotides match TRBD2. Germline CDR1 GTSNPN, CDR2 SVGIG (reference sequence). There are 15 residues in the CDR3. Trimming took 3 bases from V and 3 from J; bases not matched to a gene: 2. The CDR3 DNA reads TGTGCCTGGAGGCGACTAGCGGGGGACACCGGGGAGCTGTTTTTT. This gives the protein CAWRRLAGDTGELFF.

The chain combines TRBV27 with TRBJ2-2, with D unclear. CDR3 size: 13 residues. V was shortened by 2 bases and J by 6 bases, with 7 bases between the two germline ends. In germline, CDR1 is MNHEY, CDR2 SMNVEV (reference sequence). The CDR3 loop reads CASSLAVAGELFF. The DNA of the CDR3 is TGTGCCAGCAGTTTAGCAGTGGCCGGGGAGCTGTTTTTT.

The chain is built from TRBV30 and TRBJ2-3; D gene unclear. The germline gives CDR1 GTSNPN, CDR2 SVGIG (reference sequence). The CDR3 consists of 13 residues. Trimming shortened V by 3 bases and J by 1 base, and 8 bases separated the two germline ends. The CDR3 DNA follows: TGTGCCTGGAGGACCCGGGGCACAGATACGCAGTATTTT. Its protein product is CAWRTRGTDTQYF.

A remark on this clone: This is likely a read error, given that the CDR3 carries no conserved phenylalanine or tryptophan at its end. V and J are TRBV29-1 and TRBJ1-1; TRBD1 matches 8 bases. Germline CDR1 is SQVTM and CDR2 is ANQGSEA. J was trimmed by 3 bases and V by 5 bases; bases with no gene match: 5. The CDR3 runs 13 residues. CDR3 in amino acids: CSVSDRGHTEAFV. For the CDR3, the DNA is TGCAGCGTTTCCGACAGGGGCCACACTGAAGCTTTCGTT.

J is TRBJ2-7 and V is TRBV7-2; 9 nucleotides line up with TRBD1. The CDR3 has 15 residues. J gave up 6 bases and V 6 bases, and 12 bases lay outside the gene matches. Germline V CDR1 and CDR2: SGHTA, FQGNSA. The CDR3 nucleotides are TGTGCCAGCAGACAACAGGGGGCACTTTTGGGCGAGCAGTACTTC. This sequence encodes CASRQQGALLGEQYF.

CDR3: CASSLGGLNTEAFF. In nucleotides, the CDR3 is TGTGCCAGCAGCTTGGGGGGGCTAAACACTGAAGCTTTCTTT. The V and J genes are TRBV5-4 and TRBJ1-1; tentatively, D is TRBD1 (6 bases). Trimming left V 0 bases short and J 2 bases short, with 8 bases between. The CDR3 loop spans 14 amino acids. Germline CDR1 is SGHNT and CDR2 is YYREEE (reference sequence).

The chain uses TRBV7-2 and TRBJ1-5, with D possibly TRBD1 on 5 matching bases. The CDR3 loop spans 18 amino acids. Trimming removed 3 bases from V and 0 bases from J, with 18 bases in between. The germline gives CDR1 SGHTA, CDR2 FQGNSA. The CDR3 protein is CASSLVFGAGYSNQPQHF. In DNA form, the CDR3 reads TGTGCCAGCAGCTTGGTATTTGGGGCAGGATATAGCAATCAGCCCCAGCATTTT.

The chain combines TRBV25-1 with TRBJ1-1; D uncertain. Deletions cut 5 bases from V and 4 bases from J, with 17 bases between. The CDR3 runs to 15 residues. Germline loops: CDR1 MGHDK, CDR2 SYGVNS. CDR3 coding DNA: TGTGCCAGCAGTTCCTCGAATTTAGCCCCCACTGAAGCTTTCTTT. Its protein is CASSSSNLAPTEAFF.

This chain's CDR3 is CASSPRRTGELFF. The CDR3 DNA reads as TGTGCCAGCAGCCCACGTCGGACCGGGGAGCTGTTTTTT. The V and J genes are TRBV7-2 and TRBJ2-2; D is ambiguous. The CDR3 covers 13 residues. Trimming shortened V by 5 bases and J by 5 bases, and 9 bases separated the two germline ends. In germline, CDR1 is SGHTA, CDR2 FQGNSA.

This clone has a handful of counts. CDR3 residues: CASSPSGFSGNQPQHF. Here the CDR3 DNA reads TGTGCCAGCAGCCCCTCTGGTTTTAGTGGCAATCAGCCCCAGCATTTT. The chain recombines TRBV7-2 with TRBJ1-5; D remains ambiguous. Trimming took 5 bases from V and 2 from J, leaving 16 bases between them. CDR3 length equals 16 residues. CDR1 and CDR2 (germline): SGHTA, FQGNSA.

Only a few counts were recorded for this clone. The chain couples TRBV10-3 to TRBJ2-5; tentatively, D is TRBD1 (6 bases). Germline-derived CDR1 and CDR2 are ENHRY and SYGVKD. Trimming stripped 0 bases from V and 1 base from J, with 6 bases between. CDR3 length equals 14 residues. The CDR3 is CAISESQGQETQYF. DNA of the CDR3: TGTGCCATCAGTGAGTCACAGGGCCAAGAGACCCAGTACTTC.

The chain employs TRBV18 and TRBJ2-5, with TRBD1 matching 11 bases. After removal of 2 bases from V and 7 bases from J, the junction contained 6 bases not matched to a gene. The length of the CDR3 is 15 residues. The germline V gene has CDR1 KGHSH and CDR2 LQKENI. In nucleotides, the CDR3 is TGTGCCAGCTCACCATGGGACAGGGGGTTTCGGACCCAGTACTTC. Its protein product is CASSPWDRGFRTQYF.

The CDR3 sequence: CASSLAGTGQNGELFF. DNA for the CDR3: TGTGCCAGCAGCTTGGCCGGGACAGGGCAAAACGGGGAGCTGTTTTTT. The rearrangement uses TRBV5-4 and TRBJ2-2; 9 nucleotides align to TRBD1. This CDR3 has 16 residues. With V trimmed by 0 bases and J by 7 bases, 7 bases remained unmatched. The germline CDR1 and CDR2 sequences are SGHNT and YYREEE (reference sequence).

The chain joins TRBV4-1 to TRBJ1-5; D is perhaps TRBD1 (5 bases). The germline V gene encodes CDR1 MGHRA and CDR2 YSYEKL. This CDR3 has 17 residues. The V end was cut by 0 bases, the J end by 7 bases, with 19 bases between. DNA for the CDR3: TGCGCCAGCAGCCAAGAAGTTTCCGGGGGGGGAAGACAGCCCCAGCATTTT. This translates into CASSQEVSGGGRQPQHF.